The entry that follows covers one T cell receptor (beta chain) sequence. Antigen unknown. Collection of 8.5 to 10 milliliters of peripheral blood was performed for each donor. Extraction yielded at least 5 micrograms of total RNA per sample. V lost 8 bases to trimming and J lost 2 bases, with 15 bases between them. The CDR3 consists of 14 residues. Germline assignment: CDR1 MNHEY and CDR2 SVGEGT. A second PCR, run for about 7 to 12 cycles, used a sample-barcoded 5' primer plus a J-beta primer mix. From the 5' RACE reads, TCRdb called clonotypes with MiXCR, one entry per CDR3 protein. This sample has fewer than 2,000,000 distinct CDR3 sequences, with 39% found just once. The data derive from a study of blood T cells in healthy people across ages. Study-wide points: Total diversity from one million sequenced T cells was likely underestimated.

The TCR sequence derives from a human donor in good health. The chain recombines TRBV6-2 or TRBV6-3 with TRBJ1-2; perhaps TRBD1 as D (5 bases). The sample consisted of blood. DNA of the CDR3: TGTGCCAGCCGGGACGGGTACTTGAACTATGGCTACACCTTC. Translation: CASRDGYLNYGYTF.